This is a list of T cell receptor beta chains from one sample in a study of blood T cell repertoires in COVID-19. Here immunoSEQ multiplex PCR was the method, and the copy in TCRdb shows in-frame clones only, minus some. The sample includes 100,000 to 150,000 clones, about 86% seen only once; the top ten take 2% to 3%. The sequenced sample consisted of PBMCs or T cells enriched from blood (not recorded which). The receptors originated from a man aged 35 to 55 with acute COVID-19. CDR3s include the opening cysteine and the closing phenylalanine or tryptophan.

v_call	j_call	cdr3_aa
TRBV7-9	TRBJ2-5	CASSQRGGRETQYF
TRBV7-2	TRBJ2-7	CASAQIGGPPAYEQYF
TRBV2	TRBJ1-5	CASSEGVGQGISQPQHF
TRBV7-9	TRBJ1-2	CASSLSGQGDRYTF
TRBV5-5	TRBJ1-2	CASSSSTGENYGYTF
TRBV4-2	TRBJ2-7	CASSQDRTSGSYEQYF
TRBV6-5	TRBJ1-1	CASVVEQVNTEAFF
TRBV28	TRBJ1-2	CASSLLAGLYGYTF
TRBV7-8	TRBJ2-7	CASSPGQGHNGEQYF
TRBV18	TRBJ1-1	CASSPTRDTEAFF
TRBV19	TRBJ1-6	CASQSPSDNSPLHF
TRBV6-5	TRBJ2-7	CASSLEVFSYEQYF
TRBV7-3	TRBJ2-7	CASSIDRAYEQYF
TRBV29-1	TRBJ1-5	CSVADRGQSQPQHF
TRBV4-1	TRBJ1-5	CASSQDQVGNQPQHF
TRBV27	TRBJ1-1	CASSLTGGTEAFF
TRBV4-2	TRBJ2-3	CASSQEGTSYDTQYF
TRBV9	TRBJ2-4	CASSVAAGAGNIQYF
TRBV7-2	TRBJ2-3	CASSPLAGGSTDTQYF
TRBV4-1	TRBJ1-1	CASSQDATMNTEAFF
TRBV10-3	TRBJ1-4	CAISESEGGEKLFF
TRBV2	TRBJ2-7	CASSSGTVLGEQYF
TRBV13	TRBJ1-2	CASSLGEANYGYTF
TRBV19	TRBJ1-2	CASSIGTGDGYGYTF
TRBV14	TRBJ2-1	CASTRGREGYNEQFF
TRBV27	TRBJ1-4	CASAPAGREKLFF
TRBV11-2	TRBJ2-5	CASSLQGAGETQYF
TRBV7-3	TRBJ2-3	CASSSLPPGGDTQYF
TRBV5-1	TRBJ2-5	CASSLGSSQWETQYF
TRBV7-9	TRBJ2-2	CASSLSGGRGTGELFF
TRBV18	TRBJ2-7	CASSPSRDNEQYF
TRBV6-5	TRBJ1-5	CASSRQGAQPQHF
TRBV9	TRBJ2-5	CASSSEGLRGETQYF
TRBV18	TRBJ1-1	CASSPEGMNTEAFF
TRBV4-1	TRBJ2-1	CASSQATGVQYNEQFF
TRBV14	TRBJ1-2	CASSQEGAGGLGYGYTF
TRBV15	TRBJ2-2	CATSQGLLNTGELFF